Ten or more counts support the clone carrying this TCR beta chain. Antigen specificity is unknown. The CDR3 contains 14 residues. V was pared by 6 bases and J by 1 base, with 13 bases between. Per germline, CDR1 SGHRS and CDR2 YFSETQ. This sample is part of a study of T-cell reconstitution after alpha-beta-depleted transplantation in children. General observations from the study: The study reportedly traced alpha-beta T cells about two months after transplant to several hundred expanded graft clones. The authors attributed T-cell counts and diversity one year after transplant mostly to newly produced T cells.

Using unique molecular identifiers, the investigators prepared the TCRbeta library. TCRdb reprocessed the PCR reads with MiXCR, giving one entry per CDR3 protein. The repertoire consists of over 150,000 distinct CDR3 sequences, with roughly 6% occurring once and the leading ten covering approximately 4.1%. Sequencing was performed on PBMCs, taken before TCRalphabeta/CD19-depleted stem cell transplant. The chain has TRBV5-1 and TRBJ1-1; D not certain. The sequence was collected from a girl under two years old with combined immunodeficiency, due to receive a stem cell transplant. CDR3 DNA sequence: TGCGCCAGCAAGACCCAGGCAGGGAACACTGAAGCTTTCTTT. This sequence encodes CASKTQAGNTEAFF.